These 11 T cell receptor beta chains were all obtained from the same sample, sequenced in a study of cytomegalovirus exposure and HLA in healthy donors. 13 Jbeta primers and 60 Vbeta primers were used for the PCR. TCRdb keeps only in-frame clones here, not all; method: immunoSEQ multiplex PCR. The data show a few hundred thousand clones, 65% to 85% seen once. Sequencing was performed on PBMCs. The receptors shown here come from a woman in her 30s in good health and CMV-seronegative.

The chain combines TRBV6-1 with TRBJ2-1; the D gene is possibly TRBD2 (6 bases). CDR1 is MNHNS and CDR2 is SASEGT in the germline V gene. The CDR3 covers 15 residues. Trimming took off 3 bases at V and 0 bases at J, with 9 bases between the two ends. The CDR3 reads CASSEGLTSYNEQFF. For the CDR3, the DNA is TGTGCCAGCAGTGAGGGACTGACCTCCTACAATGAGCAGTTCTTC.

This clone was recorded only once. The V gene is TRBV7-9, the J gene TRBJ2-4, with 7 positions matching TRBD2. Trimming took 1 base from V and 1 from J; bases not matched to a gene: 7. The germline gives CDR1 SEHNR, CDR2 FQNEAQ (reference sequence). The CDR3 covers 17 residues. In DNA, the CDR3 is TGTGCCAGCAGCTTAGTGGGGGGGGAAACGGCCAAAAACATTCAGTACTTC. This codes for CASSLVGGETAKNIQYF. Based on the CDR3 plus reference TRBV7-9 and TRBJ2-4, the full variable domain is DTGVSQNPRHKITKRGQNVTFRCDPISEHNRLYWYRQTLGQGPEFLTYFQNEAQLEKSRLLSDRFSAERPKGSFSTLEIQRTEQGDSAMYLCASSLVGGETAKNIQYFGAGTRLSVL.

The CDR3 region is CASQTGDSSNQPQHF. The CDR3, as DNA: TGTGCCAGCCAGACCGGGGACTCAAGCAATCAGCCCCAGCATTTT. V and J are TRBV19 and TRBJ1-5; maybe TRBD1 (5 bases). The CDR3 consists of 15 residues. In germline, CDR1 is LNHDA, CDR2 SQIVND (reference sequence). The V end lost 9 bases, the J end lost 1 base, and 16 bases lay between the germline ends.

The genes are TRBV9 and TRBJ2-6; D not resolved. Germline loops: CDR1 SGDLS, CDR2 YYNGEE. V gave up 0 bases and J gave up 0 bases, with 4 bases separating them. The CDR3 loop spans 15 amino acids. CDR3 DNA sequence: TGTGCCAGCAGCGTAGTCAGCTCTGGGGCCAACGTCCTGACTTTC. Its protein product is CASSVVSSGANVLTF.

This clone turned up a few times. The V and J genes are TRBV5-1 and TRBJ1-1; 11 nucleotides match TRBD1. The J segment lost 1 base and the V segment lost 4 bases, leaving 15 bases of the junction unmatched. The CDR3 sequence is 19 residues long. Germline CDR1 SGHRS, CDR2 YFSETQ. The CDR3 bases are TGCGCCAGCAGCCCCCGGGACAGGGGGAGTTTTAGGTCGAACACTGAAGCTTTCTTT. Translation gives CASSPRDRGSFRSNTEAFF.

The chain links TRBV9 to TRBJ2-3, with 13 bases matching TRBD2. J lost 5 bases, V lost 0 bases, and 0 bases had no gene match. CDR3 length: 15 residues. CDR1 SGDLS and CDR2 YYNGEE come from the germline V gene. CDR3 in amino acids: CASSVGTSGGDTQYF. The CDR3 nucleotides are TGTGCCAGCAGCGTAGGGACTAGCGGGGGAGATACGCAGTATTTT.

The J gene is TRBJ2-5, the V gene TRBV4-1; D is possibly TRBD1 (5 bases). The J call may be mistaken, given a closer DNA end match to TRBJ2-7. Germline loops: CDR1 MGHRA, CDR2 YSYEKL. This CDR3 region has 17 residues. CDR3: CASSQESVRVLSYEQYF. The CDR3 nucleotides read TGCGCCAGCAGCCAAGAAAGTGTCAGGGTTCTCTCCTACGAGCAGTACTTC.

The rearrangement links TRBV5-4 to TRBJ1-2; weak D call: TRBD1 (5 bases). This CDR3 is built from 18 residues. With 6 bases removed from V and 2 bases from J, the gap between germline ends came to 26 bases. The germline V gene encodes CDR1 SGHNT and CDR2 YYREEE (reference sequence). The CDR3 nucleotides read TGTGCCAGCATCGTGGGGGGACCGGGGGGGGTGGTAAACTATGGCTACACCTTC. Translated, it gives CASIVGGPGGVVNYGYTF.

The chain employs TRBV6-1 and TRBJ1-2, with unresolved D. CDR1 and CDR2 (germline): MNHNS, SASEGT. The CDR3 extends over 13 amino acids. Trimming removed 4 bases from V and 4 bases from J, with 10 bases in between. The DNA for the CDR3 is TGTGCCAGCAGTGTACACCATTTCTATGGCTACACCTTC. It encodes CASSVHHFYGYTF.

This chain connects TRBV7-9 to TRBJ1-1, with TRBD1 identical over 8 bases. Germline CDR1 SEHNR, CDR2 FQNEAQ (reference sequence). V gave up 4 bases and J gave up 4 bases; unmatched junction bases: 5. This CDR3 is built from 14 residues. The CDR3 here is CASSWTGRITEAFF. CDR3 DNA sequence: TGTGCCAGCAGCTGGACAGGGAGGATCACTGAAGCTTTCTTT.

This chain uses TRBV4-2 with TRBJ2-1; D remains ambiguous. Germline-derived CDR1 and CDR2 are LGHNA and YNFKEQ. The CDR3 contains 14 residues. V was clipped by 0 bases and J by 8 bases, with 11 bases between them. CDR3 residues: CASSQERKRDEQFF. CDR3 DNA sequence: TGTGCCAGCAGCCAAGAACGTAAGAGAGATGAGCAGTTCTTC.